The 9 T cell receptor beta chains presented below share a single source sample, sequenced in a study of shared clonotypes between healthy human individuals. Generated by immunoSEQ multiplex PCR, the TCRdb table keeps only in-frame clones and is missing some. This sample has roughly 2.6 million clones, with more than 90% found just once. Sequenced: naive CD4+ T cells sorted from blood. The subset: CD45RA+ positively selected. The receptor source for this set is a man aged 18 to 29 in good health.

Regarding this clone: Other DNA sequences in the sample encode the same CDR3. The chain has TRBV19 and TRBJ2-7, with 10 bases fitting TRBD2. The CDR3 runs 14 residues. V lost 6 bases to trimming and J lost 0 bases; unmatched junction nucleotides: 2. Germline assignment: CDR1 LNHDA and CDR2 SQIVND (reference sequence). CDR3: CASRRTSGSYEQYF. The CDR3 DNA is TGTGCCAGTAGGCGGACTAGCGGCTCCTACGAGCAGTACTTC. Combining the CDR3 with reference TRBV19 and TRBJ2-7 gives the whole variable domain DGGITQSPKYLFRKEGQNVTLSCEQNLNHDAMYWYRQDPGQGLRLIYYSQIVNDFQKGDIAEGYSVSREKKESFPLTVTSAQKNPTAFYLCASRRTSGSYEQYFGPGTRLTVT.

The CDR3 DNA sequence: TGCGCCAGCAGCCAAGAAGGTCCTCTCATGGCGGGAGTCCGAGAGACCCAGTACTTC. This translates into CASSQEGPLMAGVRETQYF. This rearrangement joins TRBV4-1 to TRBJ2-5, with TRBD2 identical over 7 bases. Germline trimming cut 0 bases from V and 4 bases from J; bases unmatched to any gene: 17. There are 19 residues in the CDR3. Per germline, CDR1 MGHRA and CDR2 YSYEKL.

J is TRBJ1-1 and V is TRBV6-1; D call uncertain. Germline-derived CDR1 and CDR2 are MNHNS and SASEGT. V lost 6 bases and J 3 bases, leaving 14 bases between the germline ends. The CDR3 has 14 residues. As DNA, the CDR3 is TGTGCCAGCAGCGAACCGGGGATATACACTGAAGCTTTCTTT. Amino acid sequence: CASSEPGIYTEAFF.

This chain connects TRBV5-4 to TRBJ2-7, with TRBD2 matching over 7 bases. The CDR3 length is 15 residues. V lost 4 bases to trimming and J lost 7 bases; unmatched junction nucleotides: 14. Per germline, CDR1 SGHNT and CDR2 YYREEE (reference sequence). CDR3 amino acids: CASSATSALGREQYF. Written as DNA, the CDR3 is TGTGCCAGCAGCGCTACTAGCGCTTTGGGGCGGGAGCAGTACTTC.

This clone was counted between two and nine times. The V gene is TRBV30, the J gene TRBJ1-1; D unclear. This CDR3 region has 13 residues. Germline CDR1 and CDR2: GTSNPN and SVGIG (reference sequence). Trimming pared 0 bases from V and 6 bases from J, leaving 11 bases between. The CDR3 here is CAWSVQVSAEAFF. Here the CDR3 DNA reads TGTGCCTGGAGTGTTCAGGTATCGGCTGAAGCTTTCTTT.

This clone has a single count. V and J are TRBV7-2 and TRBJ2-3; 14 nucleotides match TRBD2. In germline, CDR1 is SGHTA, CDR2 FQGNSA. The CDR3 extends over 17 amino acids. Losses at the gene ends were 1 base for V and 5 bases for J; bases not matched to a gene: 5. The CDR3: CASSLGGTSGRRDTQYF. Written as DNA, the CDR3 is TGTGCCAGCAGCTTAGGGGGGACTAGCGGGAGACGAGATACGCAGTATTTT.

A single count supports this clone. CDR3 sequence reads: CASSLGSVSSYNEQFF. The CDR3 nucleotides read TGTGCCAGCAGCTTGGGGAGCGTCAGCTCCTACAATGAGCAGTTCTTC. This chain uses TRBV5-4 with TRBJ2-1; unclear D gene. The V gene's germline CDR1 is SGHNT and CDR2 YYREEE (reference sequence). The CDR3 is 16 residues long. Trimming stripped 0 bases from V and 0 bases from J, with 10 bases between.

The chain combines TRBV30 with TRBJ2-3, with D perhaps TRBD1 (6 bases). This CDR3 comprises 15 residues. The germline V and J ends were trimmed by 3 bases and 4 bases, with 17 bases remaining between them. Germline CDR1 reads GTSNPN; CDR2 reads SVGIG (reference sequence). The CDR3 DNA reads TGTGCCTGGAGCCAGGGGAGCTCCCAGGCAGATACGCAGTATTTT. It is translated as CAWSQGSSQADTQYF.

On this clone: Different DNA sequences within this sample yield the same CDR3. This rearrangement joins TRBV11-3 to TRBJ2-7, with 7 bases that match TRBD2. Trimming at V came to 1 base and at J to 1 base, leaving 1 base not matched to a gene. Germline CDR1 is SGHNT and CDR2 is YENEEA. The CDR3 totals 14 residues. The CDR3 DNA reads TGTGCCAGCAGCTTAGCGGGGGGTTCCTACGAGCAGTACTTC. Translation: CASSLAGGSYEQYF.